Below are 29 T cell receptor beta chains sequenced from a single sample in a study of shared clonotypes between healthy human individuals. The assay was immunoSEQ multiplex PCR, and TCRdb's table has in-frame clones only and misses some. The sample has a few million clones, 85% to 95% seen once. The specimen was naive CD4+ T cells from PBMCs. Subset meaning: CD45RA+ positively selected. These receptors originate from a young man in good health. Some clones in this sample may be carry-over from other donors' samples.

The V call is TRBV6-6, the J call TRBJ2-7; TRBD2 matches 8 bases. Germline CDR1 reads MNHNY; CDR2 reads SVGAGI (reference sequence). V lost 7 bases and J lost 6; bases outside the gene matches: 14. This CDR3 spans 15 amino acids. CDR3 sequence (DNA): TGTGCCAGCACCTCGAGCGGGACTAGAGGGGCCGAGCAGTACTTC. It codes for CASTSSGTRGAEQYF.

This rearrangement joins TRBV19 to TRBJ2-6; D is ambiguous. The V end was cut by 9 bases, the J end by 0 bases, with 3 bases between. CDR1 is LNHDA, CDR2 SQIVND, per germline (reference sequence). The CDR3 has 12 residues. CDR3 sequence (DNA): TGTGCCAGCGACTCTGGGGCCAACGTCCTGACTTTC. Translated: CASDSGANVLTF.

This clone appeared once. The CDR3 sequence: CASRSDSSYEQYF. In DNA form, the CDR3 reads TGTGCCAGCAGATCCGACAGCTCCTACGAGCAGTACTTC. The V call is TRBV6-5, the J call TRBJ2-7; weak D call: TRBD1 (5 bases). CDR1 MNHEY and CDR2 SVGAGI come from the germline V gene. V was pared by 6 bases and J by 0 bases, with 9 bases between. The length of the CDR3 is 13 residues.

Note on this clone: Other DNA sequences in this specimen translate into the identical CDR3. The rearrangement uses TRBV18 and TRBJ2-5; D uncertain. V lost 3 bases and J 5 bases, leaving 4 bases between the germline ends. The CDR3 runs 11 residues. The V gene's germline CDR1 is KGHSH and CDR2 LQKENI. The CDR3 DNA sequence: TGTGCCAGCTCACCGTTGGAGACCCAGTACTTC. It codes for CASSPLETQYF.

The V call is TRBV15, the J call TRBJ2-1, with 10 bases fitting TRBD1. The V gene's germline CDR1 is LNHNV and CDR2 YYDKDF (reference sequence). The ends lost 2 bases at V and 7 bases at J; junction bases unmatched: 8. The CDR3 totals 16 residues. CDR3 sequence reads: CATSRIGTGVGNEQFF. The CDR3 region has the DNA TGTGCCACCAGCAGAATCGGGACAGGGGTAGGAAATGAGCAGTTCTTC.

The CDR3, as DNA: TGTGCCAGCAGCTCGGACGGATCCTACGAGCAGTACTTC. This translates into CASSSDGSYEQYF. The genes are TRBV7-9 and TRBJ2-7; no definite D call. CDR1 is SEHNR, CDR2 FQNEAQ, per germline (reference sequence). The ends were cut back, 4 bases at V and 1 base at J, with 8 bases in the middle. This CDR3 region has 13 residues.

The chain combines TRBV2 with TRBJ1-5, with a weak D call TRBD1 (6 bases). Trimming removed 5 bases at V and 7 bases at J, with 18 bases between. Germline V gene lookup returns CDR1 SNHLY and CDR2 FYNNEI. The CDR3 has 15 residues. The CDR3 here is CASSPDRQSRQPQHF. The CDR3 DNA reads TGTGCCAGCAGTCCTGACAGGCAAAGCAGGCAGCCCCAGCATTTT. Full variable domain (missing parts from reference TRBV2 and TRBJ1-5): EPEVTQTPSHQVTQMGQEVILRCVPISNHLYFYWYRQILGQKVEFLVSFYNNEISEKSEIFDDQFSVERPDGSNFTLKIRSTKLEDSAMYFCASSPDRQSRQPQHFGDGTRLSIL.

The V and J genes are TRBV5-1 and TRBJ1-4; D not certain. CDR1 and CDR2 (germline): SGHRS, YFSETQ. The V and J ends lost 4 bases and 8 bases respectively, with 12 bases between them. This CDR3 contains 13 residues. The CDR3 DNA reads TGCGCCAGCAGCCCCCCCAGCGCCGAAAAACTGTTTTTT. This codes for CASSPPSAEKLFF.

This chain links TRBV19 with TRBJ2-7; 7 bases agree with TRBD2. Unmatched junction bases numbered 8, after V lost 3 bases and J lost 6 bases. There are 14 residues in the CDR3. Germline assignment: CDR1 LNHDA and CDR2 SQIVND (reference sequence). The CDR3 nucleotides are TGTGCCAGTAGTATTGGGAGGGGTAGGGGCGAGCAGTACTTC. Its translation: CASSIGRGRGEQYF.

The chain is built from TRBV5-5 and TRBJ1-4; 8 positions match TRBD1. The CDR3 spans 15 residues. Per germline, CDR1 SGHKS and CDR2 YYEKEE (reference sequence). With 4 bases clipped from V and 5 bases from J, the junction kept 7 bases outside the gene matches. The CDR3 is CASSTVTGANEKLFF. The CDR3 DNA reads as TGTGCCAGCAGCACCGTGACAGGGGCAAATGAAAAACTGTTTTTT.

The chain links TRBV27 to TRBJ1-2, with TRBD1 matching 10 bases. The CDR3 extends over 15 amino acids. The V segment lost 5 bases and the J segment 3 bases; nucleotides outside the gene matches: 6. Per germline, CDR1 MNHEY and CDR2 SMNVEV (reference sequence). Here the CDR3 DNA reads TGTGCCAGCAGTATCCGACAGGGGGCGGACTATGGCTACACCTTC. Residues: CASSIRQGADYGYTF.

The CDR3 nucleotides read TGCGCCAGCAGGAGCGGGACAGGGGAGTTGGTTGAAGGCTACACCTTC. Its protein product is CASRSGTGELVEGYTF. The chain recombines TRBV4-3 with TRBJ1-2; 10 nucleotides agree with TRBD1. The CDR3 length is 16 residues. Losses at the gene ends were 6 bases for V and 8 bases for J; bases not matched to a gene: 15. Germline CDR1 is LGHNA and CDR2 is YSLEER.

V is TRBV19 and J is TRBJ2-1, with 12 positions matching TRBD2. CDR1 LNHDA and CDR2 SQIVND come from the germline V gene (reference sequence). The ends lost 4 bases at V and 4 bases at J; junction bases unmatched: 17. The CDR3 extends over 20 amino acids. Here the CDR3 reads CASSTPGLAGWASGYNEQFF. The DNA for the CDR3 is TGTGCCAGTAGTACCCCCGGACTAGCGGGATGGGCCTCCGGGTACAATGAGCAGTTCTTC.

The CDR3 nucleotides are TGTGCCAGCAGCCCACAGACAGGGGCAGATACGCAGTATTTT. Its protein is CASSPQTGADTQYF. This chain links TRBV7-2 with TRBJ2-3; TRBD1 agrees at 8 bases. The CDR3 runs to 14 residues. Germline V gives CDR1 SGHTA, CDR2 FQGNSA. The ends lost 5 bases at V and 4 bases at J; junction bases unmatched: 5.

The chain combines TRBV6-1 with TRBJ2-5; D assignment may be TRBD1 or TRBD2 (5 bases each). Deletions cut 3 bases from V and 4 bases from J, with 12 bases between. In germline, CDR1 is MNHNS, CDR2 SASEGT. The CDR3 consists of 14 residues. The CDR3 reads CASSEGVGPETQYF. In nucleotides, the CDR3 is TGTGCCAGCAGTGAGGGGGTCGGGCCAGAGACCCAGTACTTC.

This clone has a single count. The chain carries TRBV11-2 and TRBJ2-1; 8 bases fit TRBD2. There are 15 residues in the CDR3. The V gene end was trimmed by 2 bases and the J gene end by 3 bases; junction bases not matched to a gene: 3. The germline V gene encodes CDR1 SGHAT and CDR2 FQNNGV. CDR3 nucleotides: TGTGCCAGCAGCTTAACACTAGCGGACTACAATGAGCAGTTCTTC. This translates into CASSLTLADYNEQFF.

The chain uses TRBV4-3 and TRBJ2-2; the D gene is possibly TRBD2 (6 bases). The CDR3 has 16 amino acids. CDR1 and CDR2 from the germline V gene are LGHNA and YSLEER. The V end was cut by 1 base, the J end by 6 bases, with 15 bases between. The CDR3 here is CASSQGAREISGELFF. The CDR3 DNA follows: TGCGCCAGCAGCCAAGGGGCTCGGGAGATATCCGGGGAGCTGTTTTTT.

V is TRBV2 and J is TRBJ1-5; TRBD1 matches 11 bases. The V gene's germline CDR1 is SNHLY and CDR2 FYNNEI. There are 15 residues in the CDR3. The trim removed 6 bases at V and 2 bases at J, leaving 3 bases unmatched. This CDR3 reads CASRGQGAGNQPQHF. CDR3 bases: TGTGCCAGCAGAGGACAGGGGGCCGGCAATCAGCCCCAGCATTTT.

The V and J genes are TRBV5-1 and TRBJ2-2; D call uncertain. V was clipped by 0 bases and J by 8 bases, with 11 bases between them. The germline gives CDR1 SGHRS, CDR2 YFSETQ. CDR3 length: 14 residues. DNA of the CDR3: TGCGCCAGCAGCTTGGACGTGCCCTTGGGGGAGCTGTTTTTT. Translated: CASSLDVPLGELFF.

The chain joins TRBV27 to TRBJ2-3, with D possibly being TRBD2 (6 bases). Germline V CDR1 and CDR2: MNHEY, SMNVEV (reference sequence). V lost 5 bases and J 2 bases, leaving 20 bases between the germline ends. The CDR3 is made up of 17 amino acids. The CDR3 here is CASSGLGGRFSTDTQYF. For the CDR3, the DNA is TGTGCCAGCAGTGGTCTAGGAGGGAGGTTCTCCACAGATACGCAGTATTTT.

The chain joins TRBV28 to TRBJ1-1, with D maybe TRBD1 (5 bases). The CDR3 runs 15 residues. Germline V gene data show CDR1 as MDHEN and CDR2 as SYDVKM. V was shortened by 5 bases and J by 3 bases, with 16 bases between the two germline ends. CDR3 in amino acids: CASSGEQIGDTEAFF. The CDR3 DNA reads TGTGCCAGCAGTGGGGAGCAAATAGGGGACACTGAAGCTTTCTTT.

This rearrangement joins TRBV7-3 to TRBJ2-7, with TRBD2 matching over 7 bases. The CDR3 covers 17 residues. V lost 5 bases to trimming and J lost 6 bases; unmatched junction nucleotides: 19. The germline V gene has CDR1 SGHTA and CDR2 FQGTGA. The CDR3, as DNA: TGTGCCAGCAGCCCCCGGGGAGGGCCGACTGACTTCACCGAGCAGTACTTC. This sequence encodes CASSPRGGPTDFTEQYF.

The chain combines TRBV9 with TRBJ2-5, with D hard to call. V dropped 4 bases and J dropped 4 bases, with 14 bases sitting between them. The CDR3 totals 14 residues. Germline V gene data show CDR1 as SGDLS and CDR2 as YYNGEE. The CDR3 DNA reads as TGTGCCAGCAGCCCGGTCCCGGGCCCAGAGACCCAGTACTTC. The encoded protein is CASSPVPGPETQYF.

This clone was seen only once. The chain links TRBV7-8 to TRBJ2-7, with D possibly being TRBD2 (5 bases). Trimming removed 5 bases from V and 6 bases from J, with 17 bases in between. The CDR3 runs 14 residues. Looked up from germline, CDR1 is SGHVS and CDR2 is FQNEAQ. The chain's CDR3 is CASSHDKPEGEQYF. The CDR3 nucleotides read TGTGCCAGCAGCCACGACAAACCCGAGGGCGAGCAGTACTTC.

The J gene is TRBJ1-1, the V gene TRBV7-9; tentatively, D is TRBD1 (5 bases). The CDR3 totals 14 residues. V gave up 8 bases and J gave up 5 bases, with 18 bases separating them. Germline lookup yields CDR1 SEHNR and CDR2 FQNEAQ (reference sequence). This CDR3 reads CASFRAQGGTEAFF. The DNA for the CDR3 is TGTGCCAGCTTCCGGGCCCAGGGAGGGACTGAAGCTTTCTTT.

This clone has just a few counts. The chain uses TRBV5-4 and TRBJ1-1; unclear D gene. V was shortened by 5 bases and J by 5 bases, with 19 bases between the two germline ends. CDR1 and CDR2 (germline): SGHNT, YYREEE (reference sequence). This CDR3 contains 15 residues. The CDR3 loop is CASSLKVNSKTEAFF. The CDR3 DNA sequence: TGTGCCAGCAGTCTCAAAGTGAACAGTAAGACTGAAGCTTTCTTT.

V usage is TRBV18 and J usage is TRBJ2-3; D gene ambiguous. V lost 4 bases, J lost 0 bases, and 5 bases lay in between. Germline CDR1 reads KGHSH; CDR2 reads LQKENI. The length of the CDR3 is 13 residues. In nucleotides, the CDR3 is TGTGCCAGCTCACAAGCTAGCACAGATACGCAGTATTTT. This sequence encodes CASSQASTDTQYF.

The rearrangement joins TRBV28 to TRBJ2-1, with TRBD2 matching 7 bases. V gave up 1 base and J gave up 7 bases; unmatched junction bases: 7. Germline CDR1 and CDR2: MDHEN and SYDVKM. This CDR3 is built from 15 residues. In nucleotides, the CDR3 is TGTGCCAGCAGTTTATTATGGCAGGGAGGGAATGAGCAGTTCTTC. Translation: CASSLLWQGGNEQFF. Supplemented by reference TRBV28 and TRBJ2-1, the full variable domain reads DVKVTQSSRYLVKRTGEKVFLECVQDMDHENMFWYRQDPGLGLRLIYFSYDVKMKEKGDIPEGYSVSREKKERFSLILESASTNQTSMYLCASSLLWQGGNEQFFGPGTRLTVL.

Comment on this clone: The same CDR3 also results from other DNA sequences found in this sample. The rearrangement links TRBV6-5 to TRBJ1-2, with D unclear. The germline V and J ends were trimmed by 8 bases and 7 bases, with 11 bases remaining between them. The CDR3 is 11 amino acids. Germline CDR1 is MNHEY and CDR2 is SVGAGI. Here the CDR3 reads CASRGGPGYTF. In DNA form, the CDR3 reads TGTGCCAGCCGAGGAGGACCTGGCTACACCTTC.